A single sample gave rise to the 17 T cell receptor beta chains below, sequenced in a study of early T cells in non-severe SARS-CoV-2 infection. TCRdb reanalysed the 5' RACE reads using MiXCR and keeps one entry per CDR3 protein. The sample yields tens of thousands of distinct CDR3 sequences, approximately 6.1% seen once. Sequenced material: whole blood. The receptors stem from an adult who was a healthcare worker with PCR-confirmed SARS-CoV-2 infection or an uninfected control (not recorded which).

This clonotype was observed at least ten times. The chain has TRBV6-5 and TRBJ2-7, with 7 bases aligning to TRBD2. Germline assignment: CDR1 MNHEY and CDR2 SVGAGI. Trimming took 0 bases from V and 2 from J; bases not matched to a gene: 7. The CDR3 contains 16 residues. The CDR3 sequence: CASSYSGPRGAYEQYF. As DNA, the CDR3 is TGTGCCAGCAGTTACTCTGGGCCCCGGGGGGCCTACGAGCAGTACTTC.

This clonotype was counted ten times or more. The chain is built from TRBV10-2 and TRBJ2-6; unclear D gene. Germline assignment: CDR1 WSHSY and CDR2 SAAADI. V lost 6 bases, J lost 2 bases, and 8 bases lay in between. The CDR3 sequence is 14 residues long. The CDR3 nucleotides are TGCGCCAGCAGAGTCGAAACTGGGGCCAACGTCCTGACTTTC. It yields the protein CASRVETGANVLTF.

The sample holds a few counts of this clonotype. The rearrangement links TRBV12-3 or TRBV12-4 to TRBJ2-7; no reliable D call. The ends were cut back, 2 bases at V and 0 bases at J, with 5 bases in the middle. The CDR3 loop spans 13 amino acids. CDR3 sequence reads: CASSLSDSYEQYF. The CDR3 region has the DNA TGTGCCAGCAGTTTATCAGACTCCTACGAGCAGTACTTC.

This clonotype was observed many times. This chain uses TRBV6-5 with TRBJ2-1; D is possibly TRBD2 (5 bases). The CDR3 is made up of 13 amino acids. Trimming cost V 0 bases and J 9 bases, with 9 bases left between them. Germline V lookup: CDR1 MNHEY, CDR2 SVGAGI. CDR3 bases: TGTGCCAGCAGTTACTCACCCGGAGGTGAGCAGTTCTTC. This sequence encodes CASSYSPGGEQFF.

At least ten counts were recorded for this clonotype. V gene TRBV5-6 combines with J gene TRBJ2-3; D unclear. This CDR3 region has 16 residues. The V gene lost 0 bases and the J gene lost 1 base, with 12 bases spanning the gap. Germline V gene data show CDR1 as SGHDT and CDR2 as YYEEEE. CDR3 sequence: CASSLGAGVGTDTQYF. The CDR3 DNA reads as TGTGCCAGCAGCTTGGGGGCTGGTGTCGGCACAGATACGCAGTATTTT.

This clonotype was picked up many times. The rearrangement joins TRBV28 to TRBJ1-6; D uncertain. Per germline, CDR1 MDHEN and CDR2 SYDVKM. CDR3 size: 18 residues. Trimming left V 4 bases short and J 0 bases short, with 16 bases between. CDR3 nucleotides: TGTGCCAGCAGTTCCGGTAGGGCTGGGCTCTCCTATAATTCACCCCTCCACTTT. This codes for CASSSGRAGLSYNSPLHF. The complete variable domain, with remaining parts taken from reference TRBV28 and TRBJ1-6, reads DVKVTQSSRYLVKRTGEKVFLECVQDMDHENMFWYRQDPGLGLRLIYFSYDVKMKEKGDIPEGYSVSREKKERFSLILESASTNQTSMYLCASSSGRAGLSYNSPLHFGNGTRLTVT.

This clonotype was detected only a few times. The rearrangement links TRBV4-1 to TRBJ2-1; 8 nucleotides align to TRBD1. Trimming took 4 bases from V and 2 from J; bases not matched to a gene: 7. The CDR3 is 16 residues long. The germline gives CDR1 MGHRA, CDR2 YSYEKL. The chain's CDR3 is CASSLRDRRTYNEQFF. CDR3 DNA: TGCGCCAGCAGCCTGCGGGACAGGAGAACCTACAATGAGCAGTTCTTC.

This clonotype was detected ten times or more. This rearrangement joins TRBV28 to TRBJ2-5; 7 bases fit TRBD2. Germline lookup yields CDR1 MDHEN and CDR2 SYDVKM. V gave up 6 bases and J gave up 5 bases; unmatched junction bases: 9. The CDR3 length is 14 residues. CDR3 residues: CASSRSGIGETQYF. The CDR3 region has the DNA TGTGCCAGCAGCAGAAGCGGGATCGGGGAGACCCAGTACTTC.

This clonotype was seen at least ten times. The rearrangement links TRBV20-1 to TRBJ2-5; D not certain. Germline CDR1 DFQATT, CDR2 SNEGSKA (reference sequence). V dropped 5 bases and J dropped 4 bases, with 11 bases sitting between them. The CDR3 is made up of 12 amino acids. The CDR3 region is CSALPPLETQYF. In DNA, the CDR3 is TGCAGTGCTCTTCCCCCTTTAGAGACCCAGTACTTC.

This clonotype came up many times. This chain uses TRBV30 with TRBJ2-7; 7 nucleotides align to TRBD1. CDR1 GTSNPN and CDR2 SVGIG come from the germline V gene (reference sequence). Trimming cost V 3 bases and J 3 bases; bases outside gene matches: 8. The CDR3 extends over 14 amino acids. The CDR3 region has the DNA TGTGCCTGGAGAGGGCCAGGGGGATTCTACGAGCAGTACTTC. This gives the protein CAWRGPGGFYEQYF.

This clonotype was seen at least ten times. The genes are TRBV20-1 and TRBJ2-3; 9 nucleotides match TRBD2. V lost 2 bases to trimming and J lost 3 bases; unmatched junction nucleotides: 6. CDR3 length equals 15 residues. The germline gives CDR1 DFQATT, CDR2 SNEGSKA (reference sequence). The CDR3, as DNA: TGCAGTGCTAGATCGCTAGCGGGAAGTACAGATACGCAGTATTTT. It codes for CSARSLAGSTDTQYF.

The table lists this clonotype with a few counts. The genes are TRBV19 and TRBJ2-1, with no clear D. Trimming cost V 1 base and J 0 bases, with 10 bases left between them. Germline values: CDR1 LNHDA, CDR2 SQIVND (reference sequence). This CDR3 is 16 amino acids long. The CDR3, as DNA: TGTGCCAGTAGTATAGTATCGCCGAGCTCCTACAATGAGCAGTTCTTC. Translation: CASSIVSPSSYNEQFF.

The gene calls are TRBV10-1 and TRBJ2-1, with D perhaps TRBD1 (5 bases). Between the trimmed V and J ends, which lost 6 bases and 6 bases, there was a span of 15 bases. The germline V gene has CDR1 WNHNN and CDR2 SYGVQD (reference sequence). CDR3 length: 14 amino acids. DNA of the CDR3: TGCGCCAGCAGCCCCCTAGGGCAGGGCAATGAGCAGTTCTTC. Its protein product is CASSPLGQGNEQFF.

The chain couples TRBV29-1 to TRBJ2-5, with no clear D. CDR1 and CDR2 (germline): SQVTM, ANQGSEA. V was cut by 3 bases and J by 5 bases, with 4 bases left in between. This CDR3 spans 10 amino acids. Written as DNA, the CDR3 is TGCAGCGTTGAGGGCGAGACCCAGTACTTC. This sequence encodes CSVEGETQYF.

This chain links TRBV6-1 with TRBJ2-5; weak D call: TRBD2 (5 bases). Germline loops: CDR1 MNHNS, CDR2 SASEGT. This CDR3 contains 13 residues. The V end was cut by 8 bases, the J end by 5 bases, with 15 bases between. CDR3 nucleotides: TGTGCCAGCGAAAGAGGGATCGGGGAGACCCAGTACTTC. Its protein product is CASERGIGETQYF.

The sample holds a few counts of this clonotype. V gene TRBV7-9 combines with J gene TRBJ2-2; the match to TRBD2 covers 7 bases. From germline, CDR1 is SEHNR and CDR2 FQNEAQ (reference sequence). After removal of 4 bases from V and 0 bases from J, the junction contained 8 bases not matched to a gene. CDR3 length: 17 amino acids. CDR3 protein: CASSSSGNPANTGELFF. As DNA, the CDR3 is TGTGCCAGCAGCTCAAGCGGGAACCCAGCGAACACCGGGGAGCTGTTTTTT.

This clonotype occurred many times. The rearrangement uses TRBV30 and TRBJ1-4; no firm D call. Per germline, CDR1 GTSNPN and CDR2 SVGIG (reference sequence). This CDR3 has 15 amino acids. V dropped 3 bases and J dropped 0 bases, with 11 bases sitting between them. As DNA, the CDR3 is TGTGCCTGGAGCAAGACCGCCGCAACTAATGAAAAACTGTTTTTT. This gives the protein CAWSKTAATNEKLFF.